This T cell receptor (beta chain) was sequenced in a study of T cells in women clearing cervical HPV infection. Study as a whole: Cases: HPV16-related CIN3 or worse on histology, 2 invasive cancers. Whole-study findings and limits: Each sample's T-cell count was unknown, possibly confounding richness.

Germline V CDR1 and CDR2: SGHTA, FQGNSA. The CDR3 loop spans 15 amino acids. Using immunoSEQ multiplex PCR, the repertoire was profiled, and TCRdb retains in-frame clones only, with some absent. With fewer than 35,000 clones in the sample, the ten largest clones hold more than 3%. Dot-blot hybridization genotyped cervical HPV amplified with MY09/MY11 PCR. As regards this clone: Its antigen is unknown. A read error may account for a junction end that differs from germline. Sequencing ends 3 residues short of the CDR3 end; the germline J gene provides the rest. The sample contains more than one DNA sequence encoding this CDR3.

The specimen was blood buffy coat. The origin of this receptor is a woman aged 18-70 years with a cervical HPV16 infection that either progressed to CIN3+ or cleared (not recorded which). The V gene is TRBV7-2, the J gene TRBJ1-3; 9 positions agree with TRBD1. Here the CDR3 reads CASSKTGGTGNTIYF. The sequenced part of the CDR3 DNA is TGTGCCAGCAGTAAAACAGGGGGCACTGGAAACACA.